These 9 T cell receptor beta chains originate from one sample sequenced in a study of T cell responses to AZD1222 COVID-19 vaccine. Sequenced by immunoSEQ multiplex PCR; TCRdb stores in-frame clones only, minus some. In the table there are over 85,000 clones, about 94% of which are singletons. Specimen: peripheral blood, collected 28 days after the second AZD1222 dose. Source of these receptors: an adult who received the AZD1222 COVID-19 vaccine.

V usage is TRBV6-1 and J usage is TRBJ2-7, with D possibly being TRBD1 (5 bases). This CDR3 spans 14 amino acids. Trimming took 1 base from V and 6 from J, leaving 13 bases between them. Per the germline V gene, CDR1 is MNHNS and CDR2 is SASEGT. The CDR3 here is CASSEGNVGAEQYF. The CDR3 coding sequence is TGTGCCAGCAGTGAAGGTAATGTAGGGGCCGAGCAGTACTTC.

The chain couples TRBV7-9 to TRBJ1-1, with D tentatively TRBD1 (6 bases). Between the trimmed V and J ends, which lost 2 bases and 6 bases, there was a span of 16 bases. CDR3 length equals 15 residues. Germline CDR1 SEHNR, CDR2 FQNEAQ (reference sequence). The CDR3 DNA follows: TGTGCCAGCAGCTTACCTAAGGGGGAACAAGCTGAAGCTTTCTTT. This sequence encodes CASSLPKGEQAEAFF. Based on the CDR3 plus reference TRBV7-9 and TRBJ1-1, the full variable domain is DTGVSQNPRHKITKRGQNVTFRCDPISEHNRLYWYRQTLGQGPEFLTYFQNEAQLEKSRLLSDRFSAERPKGSFSTLEIQRTEQGDSAMYLCASSLPKGEQAEAFFGQGTRLTVV.

The chain links TRBV6-1 to TRBJ1-3; D remains ambiguous. The CDR3 covers 15 residues. Trimming removed 3 bases at V and 2 bases at J, with 11 bases between. Germline V CDR1 and CDR2: MNHNS, SASEGT. CDR3 sequence (DNA): TGTGCCAGCAGTGAGGCCCTCCTAACTGGAAACACCATATATTTT. Its protein product is CASSEALLTGNTIYF.

This clone was counted a single time. The genes are TRBV27 and TRBJ1-1; the D is unclear. The CDR3 loop spans 17 amino acids. V was cut by 6 bases and J by 0 bases, with 20 bases left in between. Germline V gives CDR1 MNHEY, CDR2 SMNVEV (reference sequence). CDR3 bases: TGTGCCAGCAGACCTCCCGTCGGTGGGTGGGTGAACACTGAAGCTTTCTTT. It yields the protein CASRPPVGGWVNTEAFF.

The V and J genes are TRBV3-1 (or the pseudogene TRBV3-2) and TRBJ2-2; 10 nucleotides match TRBD1. The CDR3 runs 15 residues. V shed 6 bases, J shed 2 bases, and the junction held 3 bases outside the gene matches. Germline V lookup: CDR1 LGHDT, CDR2 YNNKEL (reference sequence). This chain's CDR3 is CASRRDRGNTGELFF. CDR3 DNA sequence: TGTGCCAGCAGGCGGGACAGGGGAAACACCGGGGAGCTGTTTTTT.

This sequence joins TRBV5-4 and TRBJ1-6; TRBD1 agrees at 7 bases. V gave up 1 base and J gave up 6 bases; unmatched junction bases: 4. From germline, CDR1 is SGHNT and CDR2 YYREEE (reference sequence). The CDR3 sequence is 15 residues long. CDR3 protein: CASSLTGTANSPLHF. CDR3 sequence (DNA): TGTGCCAGCAGCTTGACCGGGACAGCTAATTCACCCCTCCACTTT. The variable domain in full, with the rest retrieved from reference TRBV5-4 and TRBJ1-6, is ETGVTQSPTHLIKTRGQQVTLRCSSQSGHNTVSWYQQALGQGPQFIFQYYREEENGRGNFPPRFSGLQFPNYSSELNVNALELDDSALYLCASSLTGTANSPLHFGNGTRLTVT.

V gene TRBV5-6 combines with J gene TRBJ1-6; D possibly corresponds to TRBD1 (5 bases). V was shortened by 4 bases and J by 3 bases, with 14 bases between the two germline ends. Germline CDR1 SGHDT, CDR2 YYEEEE. The CDR3 contains 16 residues. CDR3 amino acids: CASSALGDFYNSPLHF. As DNA, the CDR3 is TGTGCCAGCAGCGCTCTGGGGGACTTCTATAATTCACCCCTCCACTTT.

This clone was counted between two and nine times. The rearrangement links TRBV2 to TRBJ1-1; no clear D gene. The V gene lost 8 bases and the J gene lost 3 bases, with 7 bases spanning the gap. This CDR3 has 11 amino acids. The germline CDR1 and CDR2 sequences are SNHLY and FYNNEI. Written as DNA, the CDR3 is TGTGCCAGCCTGGGGTACACTGAAGCTTTCTTT. Translation gives CASLGYTEAFF. Using reference TRBV2 and TRBJ1-1 for the parts outside the CDR3, the full variable domain is EPEVTQTPSHQVTQMGQEVILRCVPISNHLYFYWYRQILGQKVEFLVSFYNNEISEKSEIFDDQFSVERPDGSNFTLKIRSTKLEDSAMYFCASLGYTEAFFGQGTRLTVV.

The gene calls are TRBV6-2 or TRBV6-3 and TRBJ2-7; 8 bases match TRBD1. Looked up from germline, CDR1 is MNHEY and CDR2 is SVGEGT. V was pared by 5 bases and J by 6 bases, with 6 bases of the junction left unmatched. The CDR3 consists of 13 residues. The CDR3 nucleotides are TGTGCCAGCAGTGTTCAGGGGGCCGGCGAGCAGTACTTC. Residues: CASSVQGAGEQYF.